Listed below are T cell receptor beta chains from one sample, sequenced in a study of shared clonotypes between healthy human individuals. Generated by immunoSEQ multiplex PCR, the TCRdb table keeps only in-frame clones and is missing some. In the table there are roughly 2 million clones, approximately 96% of which are singletons. Sequenced input: naive CD4+ T cells sorted from blood. These receptor sequences come from a man aged 18 to 29 in good health. Both conserved end residues are part of each CDR3. D genes are given only for firm matches. Not every row has a clone size; where given, it reads once, few, many or a size class.

CDR3 DNA: TGTGCCAGCAGTTCCGGACAGGAGAAGGGTTATAGCAATCAGCCCCAGCATTTT
CDR3 protein: CASSSGQEKGYSNQPQHF
clone size: .
V gene: TRBV27
J gene: TRBJ1-5
D gene: TRBD1

CDR3 DNA: TGTGCCAGTAGTTTGGCTAGCGGGAGGGCAGATACGCAGTATTTT
CDR3 protein: CASSLASGRADTQYF
clone size: .
V gene: TRBV19
J gene: TRBJ2-3
D gene: TRBD2

CDR3 DNA: TGTGCCAGCAGGGCTGGCAGGGGAAACACCGGGGAGCTGTTTTTT
CDR3 protein: CASRAGRGNTGELFF
clone size: once
V gene: TRBV2
J gene: TRBJ2-2
D gene: .

CDR3 DNA: TGTGCCAGCAGCCTTAGACTAGCGGGAGGGCAGGGCAATGAGCAGTTCTTC
CDR3 protein: CASSLRLAGGQGNEQFF
clone size: .
V gene: TRBV7-2
J gene: TRBJ2-1
D gene: TRBD2

CDR3 DNA: TGTGCCAGCAGTGAGAGGGGGATGGCTAATGAAAAACTGTTTTTT
CDR3 protein: CASSERGMANEKLFF
clone size: .
V gene: TRBV6-1
J gene: TRBJ1-4
D gene: .

CDR3 DNA: TGTGCCAGCAGCTTAGATCAGGGACTAGCGGCAAACACCGGGGAGCTGTTTTTT
CDR3 protein: CASSLDQGLAANTGELFF
clone size: once
V gene: TRBV11-2
J gene: TRBJ2-2
D gene: TRBD2

CDR3 DNA: TGTGCCAGCAGGGACCAGCGGGCGAGCTCCTACGAGCAGTACTTC
CDR3 protein: CASRDQRASSYEQYF
clone size: .
V gene: TRBV11-2
J gene: TRBJ2-7
D gene: .

CDR3 DNA: TGCGCCAGCAGCCCCGGACAGGGCTATGGCTACACCTTC
CDR3 protein: CASSPGQGYGYTF
clone size: .
V gene: TRBV5-1
J gene: TRBJ1-2
D gene: TRBD1

CDR3 DNA: TGCGCCAGCAGACGGGGACCGTACCAAGAGACCCAGTACTTC
CDR3 protein: CASRRGPYQETQYF
clone size: .
V gene: TRBV5-1
J gene: TRBJ2-5
D gene: .

CDR3 DNA: TGCGCCAGCAGCCTGGACACCTATAGCAATCAGCCCCAGCATTTT
CDR3 protein: CASSLDTYSNQPQHF
clone size: .
V gene: TRBV4-1
J gene: TRBJ1-5
D gene: .

CDR3 DNA: TGTGCCAGTAGCCCCACAGGGTCCCGTGGCTACACCTTC
CDR3 protein: CASSPTGSRGYTF
clone size: .
V gene: TRBV19
J gene: TRBJ1-2
D gene: .

CDR3 DNA: TGCGCCAGCAGCCCGATGGGCGGGAGCTCCTACGAGCAGTACTTC
CDR3 protein: CASSPMGGSSYEQYF
clone size: once
V gene: TRBV5-1
J gene: TRBJ2-7
D gene: TRBD2

CDR3 DNA: TGTGCCAGCAGTGACGGGTCCTACACCGGGGAGCTGTTTTTT
CDR3 protein: CASSDGSYTGELFF
clone size: .
V gene: TRBV6-4
J gene: TRBJ2-2
D gene: .

CDR3 DNA: TGTGCCAGCAGCTTAGACGGTAACTATGGCTACACCTTC
CDR3 protein: CASSLDGNYGYTF
clone size: few
V gene: TRBV7-2
J gene: TRBJ1-2
D gene: .

CDR3 DNA: TGTGCCGGTTCTAGGGGGTTAGGTTCAACCGGGGAGCTGTTTTTT
CDR3 protein: CAGSRGLGSTGELFF
clone size: .
V gene: TRBV19
J gene: TRBJ2-2
D gene: .

CDR3 DNA: TGCGCCAGCAGCTTGGGGGGTAGCAGCACCGGGGAGCTGTTTTTT
CDR3 protein: CASSLGGSSTGELFF
clone size: .
V gene: TRBV5-1
J gene: TRBJ2-2
D gene: .

CDR3 DNA: TGTGCCAGCAGTGAAGCCGGGACAGGGATTTATCAGCCCCAGCATTTT
CDR3 protein: CASSEAGTGIYQPQHF
clone size: .
V gene: TRBV6-1
J gene: TRBJ1-5
D gene: TRBD1

CDR3 DNA: TGCGCCAGCAGCCAAGTACCGGGTCCATATGGCTACACCTTC
CDR3 protein: CASSQVPGPYGYTF
clone size: .
V gene: TRBV4-1
J gene: TRBJ1-2
D gene: .

CDR3 DNA: TGCAGCGTTTCGGTTTCTGGAAACACCATATATTTT
CDR3 protein: CSVSVSGNTIYF
clone size: .
V gene: TRBV29-1
J gene: TRBJ1-3
D gene: .

CDR3 DNA: TGTGCCAGCAGCTCTCGTACAGGGTCAGGAAACACCATATATTTT
CDR3 protein: CASSSRTGSGNTIYF
clone size: .
V gene: TRBV7-8
J gene: TRBJ1-3
D gene: .

CDR3 DNA: TGTGCCAGCAGCCTAGTGGCAGCCAACACTGAAGCTTTCTTT
CDR3 protein: CASSLVAANTEAFF
clone size: .
V gene: TRBV7-8
J gene: TRBJ1-1
D gene: .

CDR3 DNA: TGCGCCAGCAACCAGCGGGGCCGAATCAGCTCCTACGAGCAGTACTTC
CDR3 protein: CASNQRGRISSYEQYF
clone size: .
V gene: TRBV10-2
J gene: TRBJ2-7
D gene: TRBD2

CDR3 DNA: TGCGCCAGCAGCCCAACGGGGGGAGGCACTGAAGCTTTCTTT
CDR3 protein: CASSPTGGGTEAFF
clone size: once
V gene: TRBV5-1
J gene: TRBJ1-1
D gene: .

CDR3 DNA: TGTGCCAGCAGCTTAGTAGTAGCAGATACGCAGTATTTT
CDR3 protein: CASSLVVADTQYF
clone size: .
V gene: TRBV13
J gene: TRBJ2-3
D gene: .

CDR3 DNA: TGTGCCAGCTCAGATAATATGAACACTGAAGCTTTCTTT
CDR3 protein: CASSDNMNTEAFF
clone size: once
V gene: TRBV18
J gene: TRBJ1-1
D gene: .

CDR3 DNA: TGTGCCAGCTCACCTCCGGACGGCGACTCGTCCGAGCAGTACTTC
CDR3 protein: CASSPPDGDSSEQYF
clone size: .
V gene: TRBV18
J gene: TRBJ2-7
D gene: .

CDR3 DNA: TGTGCCAGCACCCTAGGAGGGACTAGCGGCTACGAGCAGTACTTC
CDR3 protein: CASTLGGTSGYEQYF
clone size: .
V gene: TRBV6-6
J gene: TRBJ2-7
D gene: TRBD2

CDR3 DNA: TGTGCCAGCGCCACAGGGCAGGGAGGGGGGGAGACCCAGTACTTC
CDR3 protein: CASATGQGGGETQYF
clone size: .
V gene: TRBV6-1
J gene: TRBJ2-5
D gene: .